One sample yielded the 18 T cell receptor beta chains listed below, sequenced in a study of shared clonotypes between healthy human individuals. Profiled with immunoSEQ multiplex PCR; TCRdb holds only in-frame clones, not every one. Seen here are about 2.4 million clones, roughly 93% observed once, and the top ten hold about 0.34%. Sequences were obtained from naive CD4+ T cells from PBMCs. Subset in this sample: CD45RA+ positively selected. All receptors derive from a man between 18 and 29 years old in good health. Some clones in this sample may be carry-over from other donors' samples.

The chain carries TRBV28 and TRBJ1-1; D may be TRBD1 (6 bases). CDR1 and CDR2 from the germline V gene are MDHEN and SYDVKM. The CDR3 sequence is 14 residues long. The V end lost 7 bases, the J end lost 4 bases, and 16 bases lay between the germline ends. CDR3: CASNTLGASTEAFF. In DNA, the CDR3 is TGTGCCAGCAATACTTTGGGGGCCAGCACTGAAGCTTTCTTT. The full variable domain, its missing parts supplied by reference TRBV28 and TRBJ1-1, is DVKVTQSSRYLVKRTGEKVFLECVQDMDHENMFWYRQDPGLGLRLIYFSYDVKMKEKGDIPEGYSVSREKKERFSLILESASTNQTSMYLCASNTLGASTEAFFGQGTRLTVV.

The CDR3 DNA sequence: TGTGCCAGCAGTGCGGGGACTAGCGGGAGTATCCACGAGCAGTACTTC. It encodes CASSAGTSGSIHEQYF. J is TRBJ2-7 and V is TRBV2; 14 positions agree with TRBD2. This CDR3 spans 16 amino acids. V shed 4 bases and J 5 bases; nucleotides not matched to a gene: 7. Germline CDR1 SNHLY, CDR2 FYNNEI.

The V call is TRBV7-3, the J call TRBJ1-1; D might be TRBD1 (6 bases). The V gene lost 5 bases and the J gene lost 2 bases, with 9 bases spanning the gap. CDR3 length: 13 residues. Looked up from germline, CDR1 is SGHTA and CDR2 is FQGTGA. CDR3 sequence reads: CASSQGFNTEAFF. The CDR3 nucleotides are TGTGCCAGCAGCCAGGGGTTTAACACTGAAGCTTTCTTT.

The chain has TRBV4-1 and TRBJ2-2; unclear D gene. This CDR3 spans 14 amino acids. The germline V gene encodes CDR1 MGHRA and CDR2 YSYEKL. V was pared by 0 bases and J by 5 bases, with 7 bases between. The chain's CDR3 is CASSQDRITGELFF. In DNA, the CDR3 is TGCGCCAGCAGCCAAGATCGGATTACCGGGGAGCTGTTTTTT.

The V and J genes are TRBV14 and TRBJ2-1; D gene unclear. Germline CDR1 is SGHDN and CDR2 is FVKESK. V was clipped by 5 bases and J by 6 bases, with 17 bases between them. The length of the CDR3 is 15 residues. This chain's CDR3 is CASSLKSWFGNEQFF. The CDR3 nucleotides are TGTGCCAGCAGCTTAAAAAGCTGGTTTGGCAATGAGCAGTTCTTC.

The chain has TRBV9 and TRBJ2-2, with 8 bases matching TRBD1. The germline CDR1 and CDR2 sequences are SGDLS and YYNGEE. This CDR3 has 15 amino acids. V lost 4 bases to trimming and J lost 5 bases; unmatched junction nucleotides: 7. The DNA of the CDR3 is TGTGCCAGCAGCTTCCAGGGGGCTGGGACCGGGGAGCTGTTTTTT. This gives the protein CASSFQGAGTGELFF. The full variable domain, completed using reference TRBV9 and TRBJ2-2, is DSGVTQTPKHLITATGQRVTLRCSPRSGDLSVYWYQQSLDQGLQFLIQYYNGEERAKGNILERFSAQQFPDLHSELNLSSLELGDSALYFCASSFQGAGTGELFFGEGSRLTVL.

This rearrangement joins TRBV7-9 to TRBJ1-4; 8 bases fit TRBD1. This CDR3 is built from 15 residues. The germline gives CDR1 SEHNR, CDR2 FQNEAQ (reference sequence). The junction had 9 bases not matched to a gene; V was cut back by 5 bases and J by 7 bases. The CDR3 DNA follows: TGTGCCAGCAGCACCTGGACAGGGAGTTTTGAAAAACTGTTTTTT. Its translation: CASSTWTGSFEKLFF.

V gene TRBV6-1 combines with J gene TRBJ1-5; a weak D match, TRBD1 (5 bases). V was shortened by 0 bases and J by 3 bases, with 12 bases between the two germline ends. CDR1 MNHNS and CDR2 SASEGT come from the germline V gene. This CDR3 has 16 residues. CDR3 sequence (DNA): TGTGCCAGCAGTGAAGCGCCGGGACGCGACAATCAGCCCCAGCATTTT. Translating gives CASSEAPGRDNQPQHF.

V and J are TRBV5-4 and TRBJ1-3; D is undetermined. The ends were cut back, 6 bases at V and 0 bases at J, with 10 bases in the middle. Germline V gene lookup returns CDR1 SGHNT and CDR2 YYREEE (reference sequence). The CDR3 covers 14 residues. The CDR3 nucleotides are TGTGCCAGCAAGAGTCAGGTCTCTGGAAACACCATATATTTT. Amino acid sequence: CASKSQVSGNTIYF.

The V and J genes are TRBV9 and TRBJ2-5; 12 nucleotides agree with TRBD2. Germline V gene data show CDR1 as SGDLS and CDR2 as YYNGEE. Unmatched junction bases numbered 12, after V lost 4 bases and J lost 2 bases. The CDR3 extends over 18 amino acids. The CDR3 here is CASSPRPGTSGLQETQYF. The CDR3 DNA is TGTGCCAGCAGCCCTCGCCCTGGGACTAGCGGGTTACAAGAGACCCAGTACTTC.

The genes are TRBV5-6 and TRBJ1-6; D is unresolved. The germline V gene encodes CDR1 SGHDT and CDR2 YYEEEE. The CDR3 consists of 15 residues. The V gene lost 3 bases and the J gene lost 1 base, with 8 bases spanning the gap. The CDR3 spells CASSSTGSYNSPLHF. As DNA, the CDR3 is TGTGCCAGCAGCTCTACCGGGTCCTATAATTCACCCCTCCACTTT.

This chain connects TRBV9 to TRBJ1-2; TRBD1 agrees at 9 bases. CDR1 and CDR2 from the germline V gene are SGDLS and YYNGEE. The CDR3 contains 16 residues. V dropped 4 bases and J dropped 6; count of bases not matched to a gene: 13. The CDR3 protein is CASSPSPGTGLDGYTF. In DNA, the CDR3 is TGTGCCAGCAGCCCTAGTCCCGGGACAGGGTTGGATGGCTACACCTTC. Together with reference TRBV9 and TRBJ1-2, the CDR3 gives the full variable domain: DSGVTQTPKHLITATGQRVTLRCSPRSGDLSVYWYQQSLDQGLQFLIQYYNGEERAKGNILERFSAQQFPDLHSELNLSSLELGDSALYFCASSPSPGTGLDGYTFGSGTRLTVV.

The genes are TRBV7-2 and TRBJ2-7, with 8 bases lining up with TRBD2. V lost 8 bases to trimming and J lost 3 bases; unmatched junction nucleotides: 9. Germline CDR1 reads SGHTA; CDR2 reads FQGNSA. CDR3 length: 14 residues. CDR3 in DNA: TGTGCCAGCTGTTATCGTAGCGGGGACTACGAGCAGTACTTC. It yields the protein CASCYRSGDYEQYF.

V gene TRBV5-1 combines with J gene TRBJ1-5; perhaps TRBD1 as D (6 bases). This CDR3 contains 15 residues. V lost 1 base to trimming and J lost 7 bases, with 15 bases between them. Germline V gene sequence: CDR1 SGHRS, CDR2 YFSETQ. The CDR3 spells CASSLRSGEGQPQHF. The CDR3 DNA reads TGCGCCAGCAGCTTGCGGTCAGGGGAGGGCCAGCCCCAGCATTTT.

The V call is TRBV2, the J call TRBJ2-1; D unclear. The CDR3 totals 15 residues. Germline CDR1 and CDR2: SNHLY and FYNNEI. V gave up 4 bases and J gave up 6 bases, with 16 bases separating them. As DNA, the CDR3 is TGTGCCAGCAGTGGTGTCCCGAACGAAGGCAATGAGCAGTTCTTC. Translated: CASSGVPNEGNEQFF. The full variable domain, its missing parts supplied by reference TRBV2 and TRBJ2-1, is EPEVTQTPSHQVTQMGQEVILRCVPISNHLYFYWYRQILGQKVEFLVSFYNNEISEKSEIFDDQFSVERPDGSNFTLKIRSTKLEDSAMYFCASSGVPNEGNEQFFGPGTRLTVL.

V and J are TRBV28 and TRBJ1-4; 7 bases map to TRBD1. Germline values: CDR1 MDHEN, CDR2 SYDVKM. The trim removed 8 bases at V and 8 bases at J, leaving 8 bases unmatched. This CDR3 is 13 amino acids long. CDR3 DNA: TGTGCCAGCCACGAGGGGGCCGTCGAAAAACTGTTTTTT. Translation: CASHEGAVEKLFF.

This chain joins TRBV7-9 and TRBJ2-2, with 9 positions matching TRBD1. The CDR3 totals 15 residues. With 6 bases clipped from V and 5 bases from J, the junction kept 7 bases outside the gene matches. The germline gives CDR1 SEHNR, CDR2 FQNEAQ (reference sequence). The CDR3 bases are TGTGCCAGCAGGGGGACAGGGAGCGAGACCGGGGAGCTGTTTTTT. It codes for CASRGTGSETGELFF.

The J gene is TRBJ2-1, the V gene TRBV5-8; 11 bases are a match to TRBD2. The V gene end was trimmed by 5 bases and the J gene end by 12 bases; junction bases not matched to a gene: 16. Germline assignment: CDR1 SGHTS and CDR2 YDEGEE. The CDR3 length is 16 residues. The CDR3 region has the DNA TGTGCCAGCAGACCATCCGGGACTAGCGGCTTCTTAGGGCAGTTCTTC. It yields the protein CASRPSGTSGFLGQFF.